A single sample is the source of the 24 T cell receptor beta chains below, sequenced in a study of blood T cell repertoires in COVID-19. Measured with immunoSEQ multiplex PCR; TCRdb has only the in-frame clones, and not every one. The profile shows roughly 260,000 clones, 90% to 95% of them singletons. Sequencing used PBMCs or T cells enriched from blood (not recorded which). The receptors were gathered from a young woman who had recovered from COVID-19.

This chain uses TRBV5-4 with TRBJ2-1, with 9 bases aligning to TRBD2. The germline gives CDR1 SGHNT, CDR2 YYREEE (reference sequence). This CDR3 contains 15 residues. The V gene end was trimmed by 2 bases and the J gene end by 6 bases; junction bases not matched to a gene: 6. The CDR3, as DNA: TGTGCCAGCAGCTTCGATAGGACTAGCGCCAATGAGCAGTTCTTC. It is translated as CASSFDRTSANEQFF.

DNA of the CDR3: TGTGCCATCAGTGGGGGGGGTTACGAGCAGTACTTC. It codes for CAISGGGYEQYF. The chain couples TRBV10-3 to TRBJ2-7; 7 bases match TRBD2. Germline V gene sequence: CDR1 ENHRY, CDR2 SYGVKD. The CDR3 length is 12 residues. Unmatched junction bases numbered 1, after V lost 4 bases and J lost 4 bases.

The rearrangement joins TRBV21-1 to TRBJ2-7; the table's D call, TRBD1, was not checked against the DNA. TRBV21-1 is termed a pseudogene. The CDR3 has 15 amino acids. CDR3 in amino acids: CASSKGRDRTYEQYF. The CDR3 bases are TGTGCCAGCAGCAAAGGGCGGGACAGAACCTACGAGCAGTACTTC.

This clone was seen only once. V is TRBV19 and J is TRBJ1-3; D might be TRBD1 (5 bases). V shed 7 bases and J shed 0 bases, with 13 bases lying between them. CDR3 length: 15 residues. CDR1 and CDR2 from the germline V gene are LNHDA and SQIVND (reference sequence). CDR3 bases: TGTGCCAGTACCCCGACAGTGACCTCTGGAAACACCATATATTTT. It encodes CASTPTVTSGNTIYF.

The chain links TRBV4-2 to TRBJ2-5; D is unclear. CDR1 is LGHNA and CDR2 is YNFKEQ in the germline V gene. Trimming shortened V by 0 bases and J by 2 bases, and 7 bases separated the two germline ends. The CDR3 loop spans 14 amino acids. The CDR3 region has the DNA TGTGCCAGCAGCCAAGATGAGGCTCAAGAGACCCAGTACTTC. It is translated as CASSQDEAQETQYF.

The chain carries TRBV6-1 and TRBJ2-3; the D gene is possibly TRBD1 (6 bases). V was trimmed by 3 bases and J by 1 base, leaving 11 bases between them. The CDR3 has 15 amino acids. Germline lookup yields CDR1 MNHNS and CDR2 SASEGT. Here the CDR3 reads CASSDQGLRTDTQYF. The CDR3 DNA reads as TGTGCCAGCAGTGATCAGGGGCTCCGCACAGATACGCAGTATTTT.

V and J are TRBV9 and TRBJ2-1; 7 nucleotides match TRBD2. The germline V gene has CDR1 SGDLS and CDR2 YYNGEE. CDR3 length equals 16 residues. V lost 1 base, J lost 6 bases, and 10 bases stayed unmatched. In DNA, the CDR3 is TGTGCCAGCAGCGTATGGGGGAGGGGTGAAATCAATGAGCAGTTCTTC. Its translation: CASSVWGRGEINEQFF.

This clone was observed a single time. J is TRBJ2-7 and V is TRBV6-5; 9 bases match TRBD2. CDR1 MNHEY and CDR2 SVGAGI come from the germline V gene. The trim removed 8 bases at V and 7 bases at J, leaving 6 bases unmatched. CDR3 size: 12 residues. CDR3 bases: TGTGCCAGCGGGACTAGCCTCTATGAGCAGTACTTC. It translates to CASGTSLYEQYF.

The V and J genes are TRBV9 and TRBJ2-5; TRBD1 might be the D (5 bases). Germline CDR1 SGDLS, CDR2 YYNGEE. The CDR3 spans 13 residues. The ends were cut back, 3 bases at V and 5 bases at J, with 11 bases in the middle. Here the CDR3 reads CASSEGSAETQYF. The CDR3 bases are TGTGCCAGCAGCGAGGGGTCGGCTGAGACCCAGTACTTC.

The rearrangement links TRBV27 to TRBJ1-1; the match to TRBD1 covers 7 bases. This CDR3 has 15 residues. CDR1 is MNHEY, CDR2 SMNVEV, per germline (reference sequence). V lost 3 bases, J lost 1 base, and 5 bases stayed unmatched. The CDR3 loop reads CASSFGDRPNTEAFF. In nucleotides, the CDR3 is TGTGCCAGCAGTTTTGGGGACAGACCGAACACTGAAGCTTTCTTT.

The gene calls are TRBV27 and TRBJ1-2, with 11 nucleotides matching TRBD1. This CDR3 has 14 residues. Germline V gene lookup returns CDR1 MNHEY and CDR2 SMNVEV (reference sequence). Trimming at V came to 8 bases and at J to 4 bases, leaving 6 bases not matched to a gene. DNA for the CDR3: TGTGCCAGCCAAGGACAGGGGGCGGGCTATGGCTACACCTTC. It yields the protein CASQGQGAGYGYTF.

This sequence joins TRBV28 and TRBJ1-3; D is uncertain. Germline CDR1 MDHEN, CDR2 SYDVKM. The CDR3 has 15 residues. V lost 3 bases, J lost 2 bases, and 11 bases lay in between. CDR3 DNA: TGTGCCAGCAGTTTGCTTTCCAGTACTGGAAACACCATATATTTT. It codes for CASSLLSSTGNTIYF.

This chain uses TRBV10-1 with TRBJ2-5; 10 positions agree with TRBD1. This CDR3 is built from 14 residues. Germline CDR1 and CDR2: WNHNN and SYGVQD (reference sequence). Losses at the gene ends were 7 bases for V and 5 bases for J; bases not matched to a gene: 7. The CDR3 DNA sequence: TGCGCCAGCACCGGACAGGGGGTCTCGGAGACCCAGTACTTC. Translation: CASTGQGVSETQYF.

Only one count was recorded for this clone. DNA of the CDR3: TGTGCCAGCAGACAGGGGAACACTGAAGCTTTCTTT. Translated: CASRQGNTEAFF. The rearrangement uses TRBV13 and TRBJ1-1, with D perhaps matching TRBD1 (6 bases). The CDR3 loop spans 12 amino acids. Germline V lookup: CDR1 PRHDT, CDR2 FYEKMQ (reference sequence). The V end was cut by 6 bases, the J end by 1 base, with 6 bases between.

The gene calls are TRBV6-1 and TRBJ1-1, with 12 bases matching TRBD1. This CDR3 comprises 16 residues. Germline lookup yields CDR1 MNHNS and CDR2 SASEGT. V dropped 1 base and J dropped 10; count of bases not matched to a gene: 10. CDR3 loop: CASSEDHGTGGVGAFF. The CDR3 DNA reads TGTGCCAGCAGTGAAGATCATGGGACAGGGGGCGTAGGAGCTTTCTTT.

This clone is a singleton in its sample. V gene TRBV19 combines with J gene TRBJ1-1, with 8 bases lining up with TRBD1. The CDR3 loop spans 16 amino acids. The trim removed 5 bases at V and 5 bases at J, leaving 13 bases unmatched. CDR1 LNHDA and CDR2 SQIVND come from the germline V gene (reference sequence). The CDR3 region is CASSSDRVNTPTEAFF. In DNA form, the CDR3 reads TGTGCCAGTAGTTCGGACAGGGTGAACACCCCTACTGAAGCTTTCTTT.

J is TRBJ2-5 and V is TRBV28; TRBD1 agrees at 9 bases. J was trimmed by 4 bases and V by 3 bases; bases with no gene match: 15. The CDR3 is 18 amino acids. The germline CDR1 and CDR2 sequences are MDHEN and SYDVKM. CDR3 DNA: TGTGCCAGCAGTTTTGAGACGGGACAGGGAGGCGGAAGAGAGACCCAGTACTTC. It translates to CASSFETGQGGGRETQYF. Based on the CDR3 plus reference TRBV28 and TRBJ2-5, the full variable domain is DVKVTQSSRYLVKRTGEKVFLECVQDMDHENMFWYRQDPGLGLRLIYFSYDVKMKEKGDIPEGYSVSREKKERFSLILESASTNQTSMYLCASSFETGQGGGRETQYFGPGTRLLVL.

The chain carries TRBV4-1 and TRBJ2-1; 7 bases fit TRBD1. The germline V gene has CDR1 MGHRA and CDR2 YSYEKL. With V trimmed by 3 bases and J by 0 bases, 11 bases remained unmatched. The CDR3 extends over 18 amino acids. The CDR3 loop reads CASSQGTVQGGSYNEQFF. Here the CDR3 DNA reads TGCGCCAGCAGCCAGGGGACAGTCCAAGGGGGCTCCTACAATGAGCAGTTCTTC.

The CDR3 sequence: CASSVDDPGTYGYTF. Written as DNA, the CDR3 is TGTGCCAGCAGCGTAGATGATCCAGGGACTTATGGCTACACCTTC. The chain carries TRBV9 and TRBJ1-2, with a weak D call TRBD1 (5 bases). The CDR3 runs to 15 residues. Trimming left V 0 bases short and J 5 bases short, with 14 bases between. Germline V gives CDR1 SGDLS, CDR2 YYNGEE.

This chain's CDR3 is CASSLELAGTYEQYF. The CDR3 DNA is TGTGCCAGCAGCTTAGAACTAGCGGGAACCTACGAGCAGTACTTC. The chain combines TRBV7-8 with TRBJ2-7; 10 bases are shared with TRBD2. V was pared by 1 base and J by 2 bases, with 2 bases of the junction left unmatched. The germline gives CDR1 SGHVS, CDR2 FQNEAQ. The CDR3 totals 15 residues.

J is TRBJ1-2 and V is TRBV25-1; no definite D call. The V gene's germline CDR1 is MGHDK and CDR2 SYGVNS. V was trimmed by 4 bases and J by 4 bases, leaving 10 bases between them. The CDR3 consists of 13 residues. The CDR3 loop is CASSGGLGYGYTF. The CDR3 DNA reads TGTGCCAGCAGTGGCGGATTAGGCTATGGCTACACCTTC.

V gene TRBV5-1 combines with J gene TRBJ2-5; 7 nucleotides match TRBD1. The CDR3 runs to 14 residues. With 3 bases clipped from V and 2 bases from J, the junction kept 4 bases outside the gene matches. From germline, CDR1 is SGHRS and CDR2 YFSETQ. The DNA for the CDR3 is TGCGCCAGCAGCTGGAGGACAGGTCAAGAGACCCAGTACTTC. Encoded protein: CASSWRTGQETQYF. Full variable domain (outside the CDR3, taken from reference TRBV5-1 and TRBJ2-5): KAGVTQTPRYLIKTRGQQVTLSCSPISGHRSVSWYQQTPGQGLQFLFEYFSETQRNKGNFPGRFSGRQFSNSRSEMNVSTLELGDSALYLCASSWRTGQETQYFGPGTRLLVL.

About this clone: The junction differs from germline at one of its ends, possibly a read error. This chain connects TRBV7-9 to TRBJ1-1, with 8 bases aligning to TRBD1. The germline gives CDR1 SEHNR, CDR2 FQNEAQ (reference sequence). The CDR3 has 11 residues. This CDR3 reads CASSAGTGVMF. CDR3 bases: TGTGCCAGCAGCGCAGGGACAGGAGTTATGTTT.

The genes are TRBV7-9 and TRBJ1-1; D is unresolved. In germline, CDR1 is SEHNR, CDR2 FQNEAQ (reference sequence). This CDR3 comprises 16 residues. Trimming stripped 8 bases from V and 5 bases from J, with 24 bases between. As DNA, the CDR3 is TGTGCCAGCGCCCATCGGAATGGGCCCCGCCGAACTGAAGCTTTCTTT. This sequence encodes CASAHRNGPRRTEAFF. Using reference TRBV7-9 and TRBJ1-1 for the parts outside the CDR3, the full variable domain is DTGVSQNPRHKITKRGQNVTFRCDPISEHNRLYWYRQTLGQGPEFLTYFQNEAQLEKSRLLSDRFSAERPKGSFSTLEIQRTEQGDSAMYLCASAHRNGPRRTEAFFGQGTRLTVV.